This TCR beta chain is drawn from a study of blood T cell repertoires in COVID-19. As for the study in general: Collection of acute and convalescent COVID-19 samples took place in the United States, Italy and Spain. PBMCs, B-cell-depleted T cells, or T cells were the source of the cDNA or gDNA that made up the material.

CDR3 length equals 14 residues. Looked up from germline, CDR1 is DFQATT and CDR2 is SNEGSKA (reference sequence). V was pared by 3 bases and J by 5 bases, with 16 bases between. This clone has only a few counts. In the original workflow: Reference gene primer amplification gave estimated nucleated cell counts. Produced via immunoSEQ multiplex PCR; TCRdb's table is partial and in-frame only. D and trimming come from the DNA, and the V and J calls and clone size come from that table. This sample has 200,000 to 250,000 clones, with 70% to 90% found just once. This chain connects TRBV20-1 to TRBJ1-2; D is unresolved. The receptor comes from a human donor in a cohort sampled during active COVID-19. The sequenced sample consisted of peripheral blood. The CDR3 loop reads CSASQTAVRYGYTF. Here the CDR3 DNA reads TGCAGTGCTAGTCAGACCGCGGTCCGTTATGGCTACACCTTC.